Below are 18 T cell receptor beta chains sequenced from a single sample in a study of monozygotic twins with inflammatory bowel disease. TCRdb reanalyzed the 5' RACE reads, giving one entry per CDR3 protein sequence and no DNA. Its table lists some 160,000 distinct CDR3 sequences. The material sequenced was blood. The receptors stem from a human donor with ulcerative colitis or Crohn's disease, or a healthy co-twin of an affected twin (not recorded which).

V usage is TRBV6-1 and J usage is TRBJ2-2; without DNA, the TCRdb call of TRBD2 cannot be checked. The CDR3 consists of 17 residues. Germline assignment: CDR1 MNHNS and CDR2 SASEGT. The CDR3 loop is CASRNPGLELLSGELFF.

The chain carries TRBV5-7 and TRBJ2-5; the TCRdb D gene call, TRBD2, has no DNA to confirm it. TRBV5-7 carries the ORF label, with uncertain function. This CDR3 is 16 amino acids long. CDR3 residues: CASSCGLAGTQETQYF.

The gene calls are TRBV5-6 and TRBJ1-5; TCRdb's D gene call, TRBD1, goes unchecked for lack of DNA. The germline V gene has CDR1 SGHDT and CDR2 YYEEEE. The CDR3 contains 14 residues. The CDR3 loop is CASSFGTVNQPQHF.

The CDR3 loop reads CSVEYGNYKQYF. The V and J genes are TRBV29-1 and TRBJ2-7; TCRdb's D call of TRBD1 is untestable without DNA. Germline values: CDR1 SQVTM, CDR2 ANQGSEA. The CDR3 contains 12 residues.

CDR3 sequence: CSARGRGSPYEQYF. The chain uses TRBV20-1 and TRBJ2-7; no DNA is available, so the TRBD1 call from TCRdb remains unchecked. CDR1 and CDR2 (germline): DFQATT, SNEGSKA (reference sequence). This CDR3 spans 14 amino acids.

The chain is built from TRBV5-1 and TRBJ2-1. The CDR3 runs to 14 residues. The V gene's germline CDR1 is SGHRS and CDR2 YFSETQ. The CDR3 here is CASSMTVSYNEQFF.

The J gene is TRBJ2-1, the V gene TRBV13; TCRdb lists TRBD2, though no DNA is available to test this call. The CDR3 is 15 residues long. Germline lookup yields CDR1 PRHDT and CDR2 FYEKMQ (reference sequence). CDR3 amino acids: CASSYRLARYNEQFF.

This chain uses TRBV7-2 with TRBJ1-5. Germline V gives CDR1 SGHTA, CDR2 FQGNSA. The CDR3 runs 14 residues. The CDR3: CASSSDRSNQPQHF.

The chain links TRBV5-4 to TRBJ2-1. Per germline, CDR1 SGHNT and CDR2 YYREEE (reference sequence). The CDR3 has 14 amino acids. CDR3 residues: CASSLEVGDNEQFF.

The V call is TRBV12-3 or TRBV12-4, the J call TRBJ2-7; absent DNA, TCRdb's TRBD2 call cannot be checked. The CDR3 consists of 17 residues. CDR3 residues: CASSRTSAAQEAYEQYF.

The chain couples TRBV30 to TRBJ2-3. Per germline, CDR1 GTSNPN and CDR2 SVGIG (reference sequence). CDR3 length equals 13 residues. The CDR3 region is CAWGLGRTDTQYF.

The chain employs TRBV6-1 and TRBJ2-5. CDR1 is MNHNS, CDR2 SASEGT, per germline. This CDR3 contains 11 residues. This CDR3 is CASYHSWTQYF.

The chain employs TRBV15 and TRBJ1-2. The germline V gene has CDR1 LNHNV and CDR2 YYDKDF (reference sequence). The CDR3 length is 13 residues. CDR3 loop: CATSRGAGDGYTF.

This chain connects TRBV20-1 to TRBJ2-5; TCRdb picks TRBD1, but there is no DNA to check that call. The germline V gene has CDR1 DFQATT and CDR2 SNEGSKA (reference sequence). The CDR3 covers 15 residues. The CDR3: CSASPAGTGEETQYF.

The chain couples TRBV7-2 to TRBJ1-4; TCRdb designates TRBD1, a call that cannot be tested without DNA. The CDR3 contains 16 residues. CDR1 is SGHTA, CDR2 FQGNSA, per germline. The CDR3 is CASSLVLETGNEKLFF.

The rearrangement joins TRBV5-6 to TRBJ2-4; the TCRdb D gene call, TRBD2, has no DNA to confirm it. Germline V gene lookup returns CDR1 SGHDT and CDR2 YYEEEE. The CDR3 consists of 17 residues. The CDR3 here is CASSLGETRLAKNIQYF.

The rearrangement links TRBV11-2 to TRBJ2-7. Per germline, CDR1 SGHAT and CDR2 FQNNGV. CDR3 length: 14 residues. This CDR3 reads CASSSATGLHEQYF.

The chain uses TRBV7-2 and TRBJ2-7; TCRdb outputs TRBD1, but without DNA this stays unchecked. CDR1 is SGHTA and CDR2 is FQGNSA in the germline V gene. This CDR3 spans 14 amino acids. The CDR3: CASSLQGSLYEQYF. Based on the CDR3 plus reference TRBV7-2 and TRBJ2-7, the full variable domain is GAGVSQSPSNKVTEKGKDVELRCDPISGHTALYWYRQSLGQGLEFLIYFQGNSAPDKSGLPSDRFSAERTGGSVSTLTIQRTQQEDSAVYLCASSLQGSLYEQYFGPGTRLTVT.